One and the same sample provided the 25 T cell receptor beta chains below, sequenced in a study of T cells after posttransplantation cyclophosphamide. Assay used: immunoSEQ multiplex PCR; TCRdb lists only in-frame clones, some missing. The sample shows about 36,000 clones, none of them appearing just once. The sample consisted of PBMCs. These receptor sequences come from a girl under 18 in good health, CMV-negative, and a related stem cell transplant donor.

This clone was detected many times. The chain employs TRBV4-3 and TRBJ2-7; TRBD1 might be the D (6 bases). There are 14 residues in the CDR3. Germline V lookup: CDR1 LGHNA, CDR2 YSLEER. V lost 4 bases, J lost 3 bases, and 13 bases lay in between. The CDR3, as DNA: TGCGCCAGCAGCCTATGGACAGCTGACTACGAGCAGTACTTC. Translating it yields CASSLWTADYEQYF.

The chain joins TRBV30 to TRBJ1-6, with TRBD1 matching over 8 bases. Germline CDR1 and CDR2: GTSNPN and SVGIG (reference sequence). The junction had 11 bases not matched to a gene; V was cut back by 5 bases and J by 2 bases. This CDR3 region has 17 residues. CDR3 bases: TGTGCCTGGGACGTTGGACAGGGAAGGGCCTATAATTCACCCCTCCACTTT. Protein sequence: CAWDVGQGRAYNSPLHF.

The CDR3 nucleotides read TGTGCCAGCAGTGAATGGCCAGAGGGTAAAGCTTTCTTT. It codes for CASSEWPEGKAFF. V gene TRBV25-1 combines with J gene TRBJ1-1; D not certain. CDR1 and CDR2 (germline): MGHDK, SYGVNS. Trimming stripped 1 base from V and 9 bases from J, with 12 bases between. The CDR3 extends over 13 amino acids.

The table lists this clone with many counts. The chain couples TRBV6-1 to TRBJ1-1; D is unresolved. Trimming took 6 bases from V and 3 from J, leaving 20 bases between them. This CDR3 region has 16 residues. Germline loops: CDR1 MNHNS, CDR2 SASEGT. The CDR3 protein is CASSEPPAGVDTEAFF. CDR3 DNA sequence: TGTGCCAGCAGCGAACCCCCAGCCGGGGTCGACACTGAAGCTTTCTTT.

This clone showed up many times. J is TRBJ1-2 and V is TRBV10-3; 11 positions match TRBD1. The length of the CDR3 is 15 residues. Trimming took 6 bases from V and 2 from J; bases not matched to a gene: 5. Germline V gene lookup returns CDR1 ENHRY and CDR2 SYGVKD. The CDR3 nucleotides read TGTGCCATCAGGTCCGGGACAGGGGGAAACTATGGCTACACCTTC. Residues: CAIRSGTGGNYGYTF.

This clone came up a few times. The gene calls are TRBV6-4 and TRBJ2-3, with D possibly matching TRBD2 (5 bases). The germline V gene has CDR1 MRHNA and CDR2 SNTAGT. V gave up 0 bases and J gave up 9 bases, with 10 bases separating them. The CDR3 covers 13 residues. Written as DNA, the CDR3 is TGTGCCAGCAGTGACTCATGGTCGGGGACGCAGTATTTT. Amino acids: CASSDSWSGTQYF.

This clone was seen repeatedly, ten times or more. V usage is TRBV4-1 and J usage is TRBJ2-7; 9 positions agree with TRBD1. The junction had 7 bases not matched to a gene; V was cut back by 4 bases and J by 3 bases. From germline, CDR1 is MGHRA and CDR2 YSYEKL. The CDR3 sequence is 15 residues long. The CDR3 sequence: CASSPSRDRVYEQYF. The CDR3, as DNA: TGCGCCAGCAGCCCCTCCCGGGACAGGGTCTACGAGCAGTACTTC.

At least ten counts were recorded for this clone. The chain is built from TRBV5-1 and TRBJ2-2, with D maybe TRBD1 (6 bases). There are 12 residues in the CDR3. V lost 7 bases and J 5 bases, leaving 9 bases between the germline ends. Germline lookup yields CDR1 SGHRS and CDR2 YFSETQ. CDR3 sequence reads: CASGRGTGELFF. CDR3 sequence (DNA): TGCGCCAGCGGCAGGGGAACCGGGGAGCTGTTTTTT.

This clone has only a few counts. This chain connects TRBV12-5 to TRBJ2-4; a weak D match, TRBD1 (5 bases). The germline V and J ends were trimmed by 6 bases and 0 bases, with 12 bases remaining between them. Per the germline V gene, CDR1 is LGHNT and CDR2 is FRNRAP. The CDR3 runs to 15 residues. The CDR3 nucleotides are TGTGCTAGTGGAACCCGCAGGGTAGCCAAAAACATTCAGTACTTC. Translated, it gives CASGTRRVAKNIQYF. The whole variable domain, remainder taken from reference TRBV12-5 and TRBJ2-4, is DARVTQTPRHKVTEMGQEVTMRCQPILGHNTVFWYRQTMMQGLELLAYFRNRAPLDDSGMPKDRFSAEMPDATLATLKIQPSEPRDSAVYFCASGTRRVAKNIQYFGAGTRLSVL.

This clone appeared many times. The V gene is TRBV28, the J gene TRBJ1-2, with no clear D. The germline V gene has CDR1 MDHEN and CDR2 SYDVKM. This CDR3 region has 13 residues. V was shortened by 4 bases and J by 5 bases, with 11 bases between the two germline ends. This CDR3 reads CASSSETVYGYTF. CDR3 in DNA: TGTGCCAGCAGTTCGGAAACAGTTTATGGCTACACCTTC.

There are a few counts of this clone. CDR3 protein: CSVRDGLAVADTQYF. The CDR3 bases are TGCAGCGTTAGGGATGGACTAGCGGTGGCAGATACGCAGTATTTT. The J gene is TRBJ2-3, the V gene TRBV29-1, with 10 nucleotides matching TRBD2. CDR3 length equals 15 residues. The V gene's germline CDR1 is SQVTM and CDR2 ANQGSEA. V was clipped by 5 bases and J by 4 bases; unmatched bases: 9.

This clone was seen many times. The rearrangement uses TRBV7-8 and TRBJ2-7, with 12 bases that match TRBD2. The CDR3 extends over 16 amino acids. Losses at the gene ends were 4 bases for V and 2 bases for J; bases not matched to a gene: 6. Germline assignment: CDR1 SGHVS and CDR2 FQNEAQ. This CDR3 is CASSWTRTSGAYEQYF. CDR3 DNA sequence: TGTGCCAGCAGCTGGACCCGGACTAGCGGGGCCTACGAGCAGTACTTC.

At least ten counts were recorded for this clone. The chain couples TRBV29-1 to TRBJ1-1; 8 bases agree with TRBD1. With V trimmed by 6 bases and J by 0 bases, 3 bases remained unmatched. The germline V gene encodes CDR1 SQVTM and CDR2 ANQGSEA. This CDR3 has 13 residues. Written as DNA, the CDR3 is TGCAGCGTCCGGACAGGGATGAACACTGAAGCTTTCTTT. It encodes CSVRTGMNTEAFF.

In its sample, this clone was seen many times. V gene TRBV19 combines with J gene TRBJ2-7; 7 bases map to TRBD1. The CDR3 is 16 amino acids. CDR1 is LNHDA, CDR2 SQIVND, per germline (reference sequence). The V and J ends lost 4 bases and 0 bases, in that order; junction bases with no gene match: 9. The CDR3 DNA sequence: TGTGCCAGTAGTACCTTCGGGACAGCGAGCTCCTACGAGCAGTACTTC. As protein: CASSTFGTASSYEQYF.

The chain joins TRBV18 to TRBJ2-5, with a possible D match to TRBD1 (6 bases). Germline CDR1 is KGHSH and CDR2 is LQKENI. The V end lost 6 bases, the J end lost 5 bases, and 13 bases lay between the germline ends. This CDR3 contains 13 residues. Here the CDR3 reads CASSLGAQETQYF. CDR3 nucleotide sequence: TGTGCCAGCTCTTTGGGGGCGCAGGAGACCCAGTACTTC.

The chain recombines TRBV18 with TRBJ2-3; D is undetermined. Trimming removed 1 base from V and 4 bases from J, with 6 bases in between. The germline V gene has CDR1 KGHSH and CDR2 LQKENI. This CDR3 comprises 13 residues. The CDR3, as DNA: TGTGCCAGCTCACCACTTCCGTCAGATACGCAGTATTTT. Translated: CASSPLPSDTQYF.

This clone was seen more than once but under ten times. This chain joins TRBV5-6 and TRBJ1-1; the D gene is possibly TRBD1 (5 bases). Germline assignment: CDR1 SGHDT and CDR2 YYEEEE. The CDR3 has 17 amino acids. V was cut by 0 bases and J by 0 bases, with 15 bases left in between. This chain's CDR3 is CASSLGARVGVNTEAFF. In nucleotides, the CDR3 is TGTGCCAGCAGCTTGGGGGCCAGGGTAGGGGTGAACACTGAAGCTTTCTTT.

There are a few counts of this clone. V is TRBV11-2 and J is TRBJ2-7, with TRBD1 matching 7 bases. V trimming: 4 bases; J trimming: 1 base; junction bases outside the gene matches: 10. Germline V CDR1 and CDR2: SGHAT, FQNNGV. The CDR3 spans 16 residues. The CDR3 region is CASSSGTVTGSYEQYF. The DNA of the CDR3 is TGTGCCAGCAGCTCAGGGACAGTTACGGGTTCCTACGAGCAGTACTTC. Variable domain in full (rest from reference TRBV11-2 and TRBJ2-7): EAGVAQSPRYKIIEKRQSVAFWCNPISGHATLYWYQQILGQGPKLLIQFQNNGVVDDSQLPKDRFSAERLKGVDSTLKIQPAKLEDSAVYLCASSSGTVTGSYEQYFGPGTRLTVT.

This sequence joins TRBV9 and TRBJ1-3; 7 positions agree with TRBD1. Germline-derived CDR1 and CDR2 are SGDLS and YYNGEE. This CDR3 contains 17 residues. The trim removed 0 bases at V and 0 bases at J, leaving 6 bases unmatched. DNA for the CDR3: TGTGCCAGCAGCGTAGTCGAACAGGGGTTCTCTGGAAACACCATATATTTT. Its translation is CASSVVEQGFSGNTIYF.

This clone showed up many times. This chain connects TRBV27 to TRBJ2-1; a possible D gene is TRBD1 (5 bases). The germline CDR1 and CDR2 sequences are MNHEY and SMNVEV (reference sequence). The V and J ends lost 2 bases and 0 bases respectively, with 8 bases between them. The CDR3 extends over 15 amino acids. This CDR3 reads CASSLRQTSYNEQFF. For the CDR3, the DNA is TGTGCCAGCAGTTTACGACAGACCTCCTACAATGAGCAGTTCTTC.

This clone was counted many times. The chain combines TRBV10-1 with TRBJ1-3, with TRBD1 matching 8 bases. The germline V gene has CDR1 WNHNN and CDR2 SYGVQD (reference sequence). This CDR3 region has 15 residues. The junction had 7 bases not matched to a gene; V was cut back by 3 bases and J by 6 bases. CDR3 amino acids: CASSDGTGLENTIYF. In nucleotides, the CDR3 is TGCGCCAGCAGTGACGGGACAGGTCTAGAAAACACCATATATTTT.

The chain recombines TRBV29-1 with TRBJ2-3, with 7 nucleotides matching TRBD1. The V gene end was trimmed by 6 bases and the J gene end by 4 bases; junction bases not matched to a gene: 7. The germline CDR1 and CDR2 sequences are SQVTM and ANQGSEA. The CDR3 loop spans 13 amino acids. Written as DNA, the CDR3 is TGCAGCGTCTGGGACAGTCGGCCAGATACGCAGTATTTT. Translating it yields CSVWDSRPDTQYF.

This clone came up many times. The gene calls are TRBV5-1 and TRBJ2-7, with 8 bases matching TRBD2. Germline V gene data show CDR1 as SGHRS and CDR2 as YFSETQ. This CDR3 is 14 amino acids long. V dropped 6 bases and J dropped 6; count of bases not matched to a gene: 11. The CDR3 nucleotides are TGCGCCAGCACCGGGGGGGCAGGGGTAGGCGAGCAGTACTTC. Residues: CASTGGAGVGEQYF.

This clone was seen repeatedly, ten times or more. The V and J genes are TRBV4-3 and TRBJ1-2, with TRBD1 as a possible D gene (5 bases). The V gene's germline CDR1 is LGHNA and CDR2 YSLEER. The CDR3 has 13 residues. The V gene lost 1 base and the J gene lost 7 bases, with 10 bases spanning the gap. This CDR3 is CASSQAGWGGYTF. The CDR3 DNA sequence: TGCGCCAGCAGCCAAGCAGGGTGGGGTGGCTACACCTTC.

This clone was recorded many times. V and J are TRBV5-5 and TRBJ1-4, with D possibly matching TRBD1 (5 bases). The CDR3 has 14 residues. With 1 base removed from V and 8 bases from J, the gap between germline ends came to 12 bases. Germline CDR1 SGHKS, CDR2 YYEKEE (reference sequence). CDR3 loop: CASSLRDWGEKLFF. Here the CDR3 DNA reads TGTGCCAGCAGCTTGAGGGACTGGGGGGAAAAACTGTTTTTT.